This T cell receptor beta chain was identified in a study of cytomegalovirus exposure and HLA in healthy donors. At the level of the study: The same platform used for the 500 to 850 first-cohort repertoires was also used for the approximately 120 validation repertoires, as a later analysis reported.

The validation cohort, a group of some 120 subjects, included the donors and was separate from the roughly 620-subject first cohort. V lost 6 bases and J lost 4; bases outside the gene matches: 11. The CDR3 is 16 amino acids. Germline CDR1 LNHDA, CDR2 SQIVND (reference sequence). Produced via immunoSEQ multiplex PCR; TCRdb's table is partial and in-frame only. Counted here are roughly 60,000 clones, 85% to 95% occurring once; the ten biggest clones make up nearly 6%. This clonotype was obtained from a woman aged 18-29 years in good health and CMV-seropositive. What was sequenced was PBMCs. J is TRBJ2-2 and V is TRBV19; 7 bases fit TRBD1. This CDR3 is CASRTGQLEVTGELFF. For the CDR3, the DNA is TGTGCCAGTAGAACGGGACAGCTGGAAGTCACCGGGGAGCTGTTTTTT.